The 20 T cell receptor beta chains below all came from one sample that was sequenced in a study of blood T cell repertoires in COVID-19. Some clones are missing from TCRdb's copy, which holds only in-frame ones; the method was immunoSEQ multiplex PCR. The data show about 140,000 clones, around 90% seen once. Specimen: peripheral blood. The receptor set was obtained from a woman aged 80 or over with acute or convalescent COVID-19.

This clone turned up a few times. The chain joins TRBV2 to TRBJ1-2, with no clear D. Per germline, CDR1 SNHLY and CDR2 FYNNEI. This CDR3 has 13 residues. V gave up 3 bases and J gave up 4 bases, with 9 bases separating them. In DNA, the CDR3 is TGTGCCAGCAGTGATGCGGCAGCCTATGGCTACACCTTC. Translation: CASSDAAAYGYTF.

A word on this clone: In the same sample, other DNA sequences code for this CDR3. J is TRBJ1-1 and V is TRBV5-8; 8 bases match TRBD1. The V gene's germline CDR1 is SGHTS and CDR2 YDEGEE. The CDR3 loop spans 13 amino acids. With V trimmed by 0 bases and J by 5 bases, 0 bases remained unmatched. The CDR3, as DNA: TGTGCCAGCAGCTTGGACAGGGGGACTGAAGCTTTCTTT. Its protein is CASSLDRGTEAFF.

The CDR3 is CASSLGPYNSPLHF. The CDR3 nucleotides read TGTGCCAGCAGCTTGGGCCCCTATAATTCACCCCTCCACTTT. The chain couples TRBV6-6 to TRBJ1-6; D gene ambiguous. Trimming took off 6 bases at V and 2 bases at J, with 8 bases between the two ends. Germline CDR1 and CDR2: MNHNY and SVGAGI (reference sequence). This CDR3 has 14 residues.

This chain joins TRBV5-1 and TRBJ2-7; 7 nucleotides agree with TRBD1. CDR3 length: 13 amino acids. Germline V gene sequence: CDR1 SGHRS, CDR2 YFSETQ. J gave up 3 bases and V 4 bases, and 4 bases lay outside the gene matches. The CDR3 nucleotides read TGCGCCAGCAGCCCCACAGGGGACTACGAGCAGTACTTC. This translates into CASSPTGDYEQYF.

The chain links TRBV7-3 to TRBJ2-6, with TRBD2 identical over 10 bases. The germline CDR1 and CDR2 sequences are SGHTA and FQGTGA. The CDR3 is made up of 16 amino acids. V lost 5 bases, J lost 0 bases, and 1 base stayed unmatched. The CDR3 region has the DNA TGTGCCAGCAGCCCTAGCGGGGGCTCTGGGGCCAACGTCCTGACTTTC. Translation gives CASSPSGGSGANVLTF.

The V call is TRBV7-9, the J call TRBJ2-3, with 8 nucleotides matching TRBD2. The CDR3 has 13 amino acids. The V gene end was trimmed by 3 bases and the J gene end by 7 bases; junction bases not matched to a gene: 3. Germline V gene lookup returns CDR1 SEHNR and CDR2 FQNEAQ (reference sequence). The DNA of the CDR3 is TGTGCCAGCAGCTTCTCTAGCGGGCATACGCAGTATTTT. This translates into CASSFSSGHTQYF.

The CDR3 protein is CASSGTGNEKLFF. CDR3 nucleotides: TGTGCCAGCAGCGGGACAGGGAATGAAAAACTGTTTTTT. The chain links TRBV2 to TRBJ1-4, with 9 bases aligning to TRBD1. Germline CDR1 reads SNHLY; CDR2 reads FYNNEI. V lost 6 bases to trimming and J lost 5 bases; unmatched junction nucleotides: 1. The CDR3 runs to 13 residues.

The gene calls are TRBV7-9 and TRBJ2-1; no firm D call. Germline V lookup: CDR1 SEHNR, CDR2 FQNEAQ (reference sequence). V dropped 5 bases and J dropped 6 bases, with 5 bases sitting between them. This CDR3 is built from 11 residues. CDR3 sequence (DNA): TGTGCCAGCAGCCTCCCCAATGAGCAGTTCTTC. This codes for CASSLPNEQFF.

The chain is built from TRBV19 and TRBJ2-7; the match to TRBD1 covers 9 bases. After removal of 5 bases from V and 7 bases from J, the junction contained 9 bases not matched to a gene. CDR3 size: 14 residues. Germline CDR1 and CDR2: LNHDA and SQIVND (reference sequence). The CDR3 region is CASSRDRAAGEQYF. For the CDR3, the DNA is TGTGCCAGTAGTCGGGACAGGGCGGCGGGTGAGCAGTACTTC.

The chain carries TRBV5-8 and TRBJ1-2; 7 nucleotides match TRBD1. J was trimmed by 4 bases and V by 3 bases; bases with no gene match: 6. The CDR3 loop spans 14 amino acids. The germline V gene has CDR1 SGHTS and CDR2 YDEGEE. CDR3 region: CASSSDRAAYGYTF. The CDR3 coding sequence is TGTGCCAGCAGCTCCGACAGGGCGGCCTATGGCTACACCTTC.

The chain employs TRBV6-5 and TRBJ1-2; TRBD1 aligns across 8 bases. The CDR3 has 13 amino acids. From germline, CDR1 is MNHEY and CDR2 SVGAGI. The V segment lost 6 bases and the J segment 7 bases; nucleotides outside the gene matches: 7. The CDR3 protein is CASSVDRGVGYTF. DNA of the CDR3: TGTGCCAGCAGCGTTGACAGGGGTGTTGGCTACACCTTC.

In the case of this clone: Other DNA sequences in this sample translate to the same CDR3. The CDR3 protein is CASSLGTGGNTIYF. CDR3 DNA: TGCGCCAGCAGCTTGGGCACCGGTGGAAACACCATATATTTT. The chain carries TRBV5-1 and TRBJ1-3; D gene uncertain. The CDR3 is 14 amino acids. Trimming removed 0 bases at V and 3 bases at J, with 7 bases between. The germline V gene encodes CDR1 SGHRS and CDR2 YFSETQ.

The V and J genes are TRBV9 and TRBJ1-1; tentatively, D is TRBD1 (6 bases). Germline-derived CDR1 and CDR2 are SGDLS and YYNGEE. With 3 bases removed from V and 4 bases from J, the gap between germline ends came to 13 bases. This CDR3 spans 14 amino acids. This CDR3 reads CASSEGGGTTEAFF. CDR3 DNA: TGTGCCAGCAGCGAGGGGGGAGGGACCACTGAAGCTTTCTTT.

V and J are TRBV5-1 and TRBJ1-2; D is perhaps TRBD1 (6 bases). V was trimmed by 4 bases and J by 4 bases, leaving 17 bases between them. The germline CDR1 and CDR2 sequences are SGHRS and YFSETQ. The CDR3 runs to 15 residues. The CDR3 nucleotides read TGCGCCAGCAGCCGCTCAGGGGACCTAGGCTATGGCTACACCTTC. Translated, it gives CASSRSGDLGYGYTF.

The DNA of the CDR3 is TGTGCCAGCAGCCAAAGTCCGGGACAGGGGATCCACGAGCAGTACTTC. Translation: CASSQSPGQGIHEQYF. The genes are TRBV14 and TRBJ2-7, with TRBD1 matching over 10 bases. From germline, CDR1 is SGHDN and CDR2 FVKESK. The CDR3 contains 16 residues. J lost 5 bases, V lost 2 bases, and 9 bases had no gene match.

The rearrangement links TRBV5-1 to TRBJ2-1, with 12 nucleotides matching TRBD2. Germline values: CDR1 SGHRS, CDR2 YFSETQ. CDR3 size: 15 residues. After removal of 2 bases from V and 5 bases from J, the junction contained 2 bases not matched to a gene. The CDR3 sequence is CASSFTSGGNNEQFF. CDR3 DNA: TGCGCCAGCAGCTTCACTAGCGGGGGGAACAATGAGCAGTTCTTC.

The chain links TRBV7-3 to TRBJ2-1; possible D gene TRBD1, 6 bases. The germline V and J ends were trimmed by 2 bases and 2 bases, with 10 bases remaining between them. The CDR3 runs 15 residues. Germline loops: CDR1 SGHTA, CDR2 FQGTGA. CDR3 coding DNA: TGTGCCAGCAGCTTAGACGGGACAACCTACAATGAGCAGTTCTTC. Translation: CASSLDGTTYNEQFF.

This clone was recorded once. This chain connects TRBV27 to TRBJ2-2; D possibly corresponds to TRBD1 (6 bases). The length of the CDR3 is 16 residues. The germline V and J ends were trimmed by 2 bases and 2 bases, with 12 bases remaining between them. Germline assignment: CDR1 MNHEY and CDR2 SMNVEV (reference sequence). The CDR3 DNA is TGTGCCAGCAGTTTAATCCCGGGGACAAACACCGGGGAGCTGTTTTTT. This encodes CASSLIPGTNTGELFF.

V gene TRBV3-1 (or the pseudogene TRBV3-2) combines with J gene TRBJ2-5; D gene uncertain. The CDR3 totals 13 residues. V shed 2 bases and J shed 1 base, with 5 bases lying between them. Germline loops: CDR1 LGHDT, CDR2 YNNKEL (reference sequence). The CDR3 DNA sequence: TGTGCCAGCAGCCAAACTCTCCAAGAGACCCAGTACTTC. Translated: CASSQTLQETQYF.

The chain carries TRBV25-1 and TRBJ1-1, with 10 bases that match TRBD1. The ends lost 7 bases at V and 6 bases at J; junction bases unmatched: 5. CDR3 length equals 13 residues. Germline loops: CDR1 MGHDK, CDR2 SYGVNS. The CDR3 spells CASMGTGASEAFF. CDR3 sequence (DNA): TGTGCCAGCATGGGGACAGGGGCCTCTGAAGCTTTCTTT.